These 4 T cell receptor beta chains originate from one sample sequenced in a study of metastatic and nonmetastatic thyroid tumors. Patients had received no treatment of any kind before thyroid surgery. MiXCR reprocessed the PCR reads for TCRdb. Of about 53,000 clones in the sample, 20% to 25% were seen once. The sample taken for sequencing was blood. These TCRs come from a female donor with papillary thyroid cancer or a benign thyroid nodule (not recorded which). Some clones in this sample may be carry-over from other donors' samples.

The chain carries TRBV20-1 and TRBJ2-7, with TRBD1 matching over 11 bases. V shed 6 bases and J 6 bases; nucleotides not matched to a gene: 16. The germline gives CDR1 DFQATT, CDR2 SNEGSKA (reference sequence). The length of the CDR3 is 16 residues. CDR3 residues: CSAKGGTGTGGFEQYF. The DNA of the CDR3 is TGCAGTGCAAAGGGAGGGACAGGGACAGGGGGTTTCGAGCAGTACTTC.

About this clone itself: A much larger clone lies a single base off, so this may be a read error. The rearrangement links TRBV7-3 to TRBJ2-5; unclear D gene. Germline loops: CDR1 SGHTA, CDR2 FQGTGA. The CDR3 runs to 14 residues. Trimming took 6 bases from V and 4 from J, leaving 15 bases between them. CDR3 amino acids: CASSAHGSSETQYF. As DNA, the CDR3 is TGTGCCAGCAGTGCACATGGATCCTCAGAGACCCAGTACTTC. Filled out from reference TRBV7-3 and TRBJ2-5, the complete variable domain reads GAGVSQTPSNKVTEKGKYVELRCDPISGHTALYWYRQSLGQGPEFLIYFQGTGAADDSGLPNDRFFAVRPEGSVSTLKIQRTERGDSAVYLCASSAHGSSETQYFGPGTRLLVL.

This clone was picked up many times. The V and J genes are TRBV6-5 and TRBJ1-3, with TRBD1 matching over 7 bases. From germline, CDR1 is MNHEY and CDR2 SVGAGI. V lost 2 bases and J lost 4; bases outside the gene matches: 2. CDR3 length: 14 amino acids. CDR3 amino acids: CASSYGTVGNTIYF. The CDR3 DNA is TGTGCCAGCAGTTACGGGACAGTGGGAAACACCATATATTTT.

This clone was detected ten times or more. The rearrangement joins TRBV5-4 to TRBJ1-2; D is ambiguous. CDR3 length: 12 residues. Germline V lookup: CDR1 SGHNT, CDR2 YYREEE (reference sequence). V lost 4 bases and J lost 1, with 5 bases in between. The CDR3 sequence: CASSQNNYGYTF. As DNA, the CDR3 is TGTGCCAGCAGCCAAAATAACTATGGCTACACCTTC. Variable domain in full (rest from reference TRBV5-4 and TRBJ1-2): ETGVTQSPTHLIKTRGQQVTLRCSSQSGHNTVSWYQQALGQGPQFIFQYYREEENGRGNFPPRFSGLQFPNYSSELNVNALELDDSALYLCASSQNNYGYTFGSGTRLTVV.